The sequence of this TCR beta chain was determined in a study of CD8 T cells in ankylosing spondylitis. Notes on the study in general: In ankylosing spondylitis blood, a motif of 7 to 9 highly homologous TCR beta variants appeared characteristic.

This clonotype appeared many times. Its antigen is not known. Germline assignment: CDR1 SGHAT and CDR2 FQNNGV. Trimming removed 3 bases at V and 4 bases at J, with 9 bases between. The CDR3 runs to 14 residues. Using its own MiXCR run on the 5' RACE reads, TCRdb lists one record per CDR3 protein. The sample consists of about 800,000 distinct CDR3 sequences, roughly 10% of them appearing once. The J gene is TRBJ2-2, the V gene TRBV11-2, with D maybe TRBD1 (6 bases). What was sequenced was blood, either unsorted or a sorted T cell fraction (not recorded which). This sequence originates from a male donor with ankylosing spondylitis. CDR3 protein: CASSLTGLTGELFF. CDR3 in DNA: TGTGCCAGCAGCTTGACAGGTCTCACCGGGGAGCTGTTTTTT.